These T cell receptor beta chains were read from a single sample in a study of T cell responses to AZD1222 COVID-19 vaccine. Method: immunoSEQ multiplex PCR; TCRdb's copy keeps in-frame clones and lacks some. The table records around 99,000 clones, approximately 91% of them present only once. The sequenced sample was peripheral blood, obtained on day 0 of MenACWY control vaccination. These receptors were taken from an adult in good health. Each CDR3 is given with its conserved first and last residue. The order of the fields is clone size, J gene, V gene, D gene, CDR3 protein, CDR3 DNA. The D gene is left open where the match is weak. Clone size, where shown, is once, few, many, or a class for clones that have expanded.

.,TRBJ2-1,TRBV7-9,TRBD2,CASSSKAGGPYEQFF,TGTGCCAGCAGCTCAAAAGCGGGAGGGCCCTATGAGCAGTTCTTC
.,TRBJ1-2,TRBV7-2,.,CASSPLTEYGYTF,TGTGCCAGCAGCCCCCTGACCGAGTATGGCTACACCTTC
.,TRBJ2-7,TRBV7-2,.,CASSLGGLPYEQYF,TGTGCCAGCAGCTTAGGGGGGCTACCCTACGAGCAGTACTTC
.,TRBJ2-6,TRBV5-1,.,CASSLLESGANVLTF,TGCGCCAGCAGCTTACTGGAATCTGGGGCCAACGTCCTGACTTTC
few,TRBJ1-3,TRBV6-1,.,CASSETGFSGNTIYF,TGTGCCAGCAGTGAAACGGGGTTCTCTGGAAACACCATATATTTT
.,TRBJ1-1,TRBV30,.,CAWSGAGLLGAEAFF,TGTGCCTGGAGTGGGGCCGGGCTACTGGGGGCTGAAGCTTTCTTT
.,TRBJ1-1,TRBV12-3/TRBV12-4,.,CASRPRSGSEAFF,TGTGCCAGCAGACCCCGTTCCGGGTCTGAAGCTTTCTTT
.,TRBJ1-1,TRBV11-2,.,CASSLLVSGAGGEAFF,TGTGCCAGCAGCTTACTTGTTTCAGGGGCTGGGGGGGAAGCTTTCTTT
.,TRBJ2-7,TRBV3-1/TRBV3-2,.,CASSRVPTGTSWEQYF,TGTGCCAGCAGCCGAGTCCCCACAGGGACGTCGTGGGAGCAGTACTTC
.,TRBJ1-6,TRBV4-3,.,CASSQDLRGWTSPLHF,TGCGCCAGCAGCCAAGATTTAAGGGGATGGACTTCACCCCTCCACTTT
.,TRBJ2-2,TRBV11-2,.,CASSLAGSAGELFF,TGTGCCAGCAGCTTAGCTGGGAGCGCCGGGGAGCTGTTTTTT
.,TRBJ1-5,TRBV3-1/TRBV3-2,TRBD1,CASSSRDRPNQPQHF,TGTGCCAGCAGCTCCCGGGACAGACCCAATCAGCCCCAGCATTTT
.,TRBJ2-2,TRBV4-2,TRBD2,CASSQLAGNTGELFF,TGTGCCAGCAGCCAACTAGCGGGTAACACCGGGGAGCTGTTTTTT